The subject of this entry is one TCR beta chain. Its antigen is still unknown. These data come from a study of response to subunit inactivated influenza vaccine. Study-level points and caveats: There was a suggestion from the authors that each seasonal influenza vaccination recruits few new T cells.

TCRdb independently ran MiXCR on the RT-PCR reads; one entry per CDR3 protein. Of about 650,000 distinct CDR3 sequences listed, less than 20% are singletons. The clonotype comes from a man in his fifties who received an inactivated influenza vaccine. The material was PBMCs from blood, obtained 12 days after vaccination.

The CDR3 sequence is CASSQGRFNQPQHF. In DNA form, the CDR3 reads TGTGCCAGCAGCCAGGGACGTTTCAATCAGCCCCAGCATTTT. V usage is TRBV4-2 and J usage is TRBJ1-5; perhaps TRBD1 as D (5 bases). In germline, CDR1 is LGHNA, CDR2 YNFKEQ. Trimming took off 3 bases at V and 3 bases at J, with 9 bases between the two ends. This CDR3 has 14 amino acids.